The clone carrying this T cell receptor beta chain was seen at least ten times. Antigen specificity is unknown. A second PCR, run for roughly 7 to 11 cycles, used a sample-barcoded 5' primer plus a J-beta primer mix. A tag from a template-switch adaptor with 12 random nucleotides marked each cDNA molecule. Every sample produced at least 2.5 million CDR3-containing paired-end reads. TCRdb used MiXCR to reprocess the 5' RACE reads, holding one entry per CDR3 protein. Counted here are some 640,000 distinct CDR3 sequences, roughly 30% occurring once; the ten biggest clones make up about a sixth. This sample is part of a study of blood T cells in healthy people across ages. General study points: More naive CD4+ cells and higher diversity were found in long-lived than in aged donors. Higher naive T cell percentage went strongly together with higher TCR beta diversity.

Per germline, CDR1 SGHRS and CDR2 YFSETQ. The CDR3 spans 15 residues. Between the trimmed V and J ends, which lost 5 bases and 6 bases, there was a span of 19 bases. The rearrangement links TRBV5-1 to TRBJ2-3; perhaps TRBD2 as D (6 bases). The TCR originated in a woman older than 75 in good health. The sequenced material came from blood. In DNA form, the CDR3 reads TGCGCCAGCAGACCGGGACTCCCCGCGCTTGATACGCAGTATTTT. This translates into CASRPGLPALDTQYF.